This T cell receptor beta chain was observed in a study of T cell responses to AZD1222 COVID-19 vaccine. Study overall: Samples with a second dose at about 4 or about 12 weeks were pooled together.

Whole-study results and caveats: Nearly half of spike-specific TCRs reportedly go after variant regions that carry no mutations. Repertoires were obtained only post-peak T cell response.

Germline assignment: CDR1 SNHLY and CDR2 FYNNEI. The CDR3 runs 12 residues. Here immunoSEQ multiplex PCR was the method, and the copy in TCRdb shows in-frame clones only, minus some. The table has 130,000 to 150,000 clones, about 91% seen once. Of note for this clone: No antigen is known for it.

This clonotype was sampled from an adult in good health. The V call is TRBV2, the J call TRBJ2-3, with D maybe TRBD2 (6 bases). The sample here was peripheral blood, taken on day 0 of AZD1222 vaccination. CDR3 loop: CSAGKNTDTQYF. In nucleotides, the CDR3 is TGTTCGGCGGGAAAGAACACAGATACGCAGTATTTT. Complete variable domain (other parts from reference TRBV2 and TRBJ2-3): EPEVTQTPSHQVTQMGQEVILRCVPISNHLYFYWYRQILGQKVEFLVSFYNNEISEKSEIFDDQFSVERPDGSNFTLKIRSTKLEDSAMYFCSAGKNTDTQYFGPGTRLTVL.